Following are 15 T cell receptor beta chains from one sample sequenced in a study of PD-1 blockade in classical Hodgkin lymphoma. As to time point: cycle 4 day 1 (C4D1), after five to seven weeks of nivolumab. Every single patient, without exception, relapsed after autologous stem cell transplantation, and brentuximab vedotin exposure varied. Method: immunoSEQ multiplex PCR; TCRdb's copy keeps in-frame clones and lacks some. The sample lists around 23,000 clones; around 89% were seen once. The specimen was peripheral blood mononuclear cells (PBMCs), collected before the fourth cycle of nivolumab. The receptors stem from a human donor with classical Hodgkin lymphoma.

The chain couples TRBV9 to TRBJ2-1, with D uncertain. V was cut by 3 bases and J by 2 bases, with 12 bases left in between. The CDR3 has 15 amino acids. Germline V CDR1 and CDR2: SGDLS, YYNGEE. CDR3 sequence (DNA): TGTGCCAGCAGCGACCAAGGGTCCCCCTACAATGAGCAGTTCTTC. It yields the protein CASSDQGSPYNEQFF.

The chain recombines TRBV5-6 with TRBJ2-7; TRBD2 matches at 7 bases. Germline V gene lookup returns CDR1 SGHDT and CDR2 YYEEEE. The V segment lost 6 bases and the J segment 4 bases; nucleotides outside the gene matches: 22. The length of the CDR3 is 18 residues. CDR3 region: CASTPTPPGGRIGYEQYF. CDR3 nucleotide sequence: TGTGCCAGCACACCTACCCCACCGGGCGGGAGAATAGGTTACGAGCAGTACTTC.

This chain connects TRBV5-1 to TRBJ2-6; D is unresolved. V was cut by 3 bases and J by 1 base, with 5 bases left in between. The CDR3 totals 14 residues. The germline V gene has CDR1 SGHRS and CDR2 YFSETQ. CDR3 in DNA: TGCGCCAGCAGCTGGGGTTCTGGGGCCAACGTCCTGACTTTC. Translated, it gives CASSWGSGANVLTF.

The chain has TRBV6-5 and TRBJ1-2, with a possible D match to TRBD1 (5 bases). Germline V gives CDR1 MNHEY, CDR2 SVGAGI. This CDR3 has 14 residues. V was pared by 8 bases and J by 8 bases, with 21 bases between. CDR3 nucleotides: TGTGCCAGCTTACGGGACTTCAGCTCAGTCGGCTACACCTTC. Its protein product is CASLRDFSSVGYTF.

The table lists this clone with a count of one. The rearrangement links TRBV19 to TRBJ1-1; D is uncertain. V was cut by 7 bases and J by 0 bases, with 15 bases left in between. This CDR3 has 15 residues. CDR1 and CDR2 from the germline V gene are LNHDA and SQIVND (reference sequence). Here the CDR3 reads CASTIGYRLNTEAFF. In DNA, the CDR3 is TGTGCCAGTACAATTGGATACCGACTGAACACTGAAGCTTTCTTT.

J is TRBJ1-2 and V is TRBV6-4; a possible D gene is TRBD1 (5 bases). With 2 bases removed from V and 7 bases from J, the gap between germline ends came to 11 bases. Looked up from germline, CDR1 is MRHNA and CDR2 is SNTAGT. The CDR3 runs 13 residues. The CDR3 DNA follows: TGTGCCAGCAGTGACACTGGGGGTGGTGGCTACACCTTC. Translated, it gives CASSDTGGGGYTF.

V usage is TRBV5-1 and J usage is TRBJ1-1, with 7 bases identical to TRBD1. The CDR3 loop spans 15 amino acids. The V segment lost 3 bases and the J segment 0 bases; nucleotides outside the gene matches: 5. Germline V lookup: CDR1 SGHRS, CDR2 YFSETQ. The DNA for the CDR3 is TGCGCCAGCAGCTGGAGGACAGGCATGAACACTGAAGCTTTCTTT. Translating it yields CASSWRTGMNTEAFF.

This chain links TRBV7-9 with TRBJ1-1, with D possibly TRBD1 on 5 matching bases. V lost 4 bases, J lost 5 bases, and 14 bases lay in between. This CDR3 comprises 14 residues. Germline-derived CDR1 and CDR2 are SEHNR and FQNEAQ (reference sequence). CDR3 sequence: CASSSSGAETEAFF. The CDR3 DNA follows: TGTGCCAGCAGCTCCTCCGGGGCAGAGACTGAAGCTTTCTTT.

The chain has TRBV11-2 and TRBJ2-7; no clear D. Germline CDR1 is SGHAT and CDR2 is FQNNGV. The CDR3 is 12 amino acids. V was pared by 3 bases and J by 4 bases, with 7 bases between. This chain's CDR3 is CASSFAAYEQYF. CDR3 sequence (DNA): TGTGCCAGCAGCTTCGCGGCTTACGAGCAGTACTTC.

The chain links TRBV29-1 to TRBJ1-4; D call uncertain. Per germline, CDR1 SQVTM and CDR2 ANQGSEA. V dropped 7 bases and J dropped 0 bases, with 15 bases sitting between them. The CDR3 loop spans 15 amino acids. The CDR3 sequence: CSARTGFATNEKLFF. Written as DNA, the CDR3 is TGCAGCGCCCGAACGGGGTTTGCAACTAATGAAAAACTGTTTTTT.

This clone has just a few counts. The chain is built from TRBV6-1 and TRBJ1-5; D perhaps matches TRBD1 (6 bases). V lost 4 bases, J lost 3 bases, and 10 bases lay in between. This CDR3 has 14 residues. The germline V gene has CDR1 MNHNS and CDR2 SASEGT. The CDR3 sequence is CASSVGGNNQPQHF. DNA of the CDR3: TGTGCCAGCAGTGTAGGGGGAAACAATCAGCCCCAGCATTTT.

The V call is TRBV6-4, the J call TRBJ1-2; D unresolved. This CDR3 comprises 12 residues. V dropped 2 bases and J dropped 7 bases, with 8 bases sitting between them. Looked up from germline, CDR1 is MRHNA and CDR2 is SNTAGT. The CDR3 coding sequence is TGTGCCAGCAGTGACCCGAACCGTGGCTACACCTTC. Translated, it gives CASSDPNRGYTF.

The chain carries TRBV27 and TRBJ1-2; D gene uncertain. The CDR3 is 17 residues long. Trimming pared 5 bases from V and 7 bases from J, leaving 26 bases between. The germline gives CDR1 MNHEY, CDR2 SMNVEV (reference sequence). The CDR3 nucleotides read TGTGCCAGCAGTAATCAAATCCGGGTCTTCGACACCCGTGGCTACACCTTC. This translates into CASSNQIRVFDTRGYTF.

V gene TRBV7-8 combines with J gene TRBJ2-5; 9 nucleotides align to TRBD2. V dropped 3 bases and J dropped 4; count of bases not matched to a gene: 3. Germline V gives CDR1 SGHVS, CDR2 FQNEAQ. This CDR3 region has 14 residues. The chain's CDR3 is CASSFAGGPETQYF. The DNA for the CDR3 is TGTGCCAGCAGCTTCGCGGGGGGGCCAGAGACCCAGTACTTC.

The chain couples TRBV6-1 to TRBJ2-2; no firm D call. Trimming left V 5 bases short and J 5 bases short, with 15 bases between. This CDR3 is built from 15 residues. Germline-derived CDR1 and CDR2 are MNHNS and SASEGT. DNA for the CDR3: TGTGCCAGCAGTTTGGTGGCGGCCGAAACCGGGGAGCTGTTTTTT. As protein: CASSLVAAETGELFF.